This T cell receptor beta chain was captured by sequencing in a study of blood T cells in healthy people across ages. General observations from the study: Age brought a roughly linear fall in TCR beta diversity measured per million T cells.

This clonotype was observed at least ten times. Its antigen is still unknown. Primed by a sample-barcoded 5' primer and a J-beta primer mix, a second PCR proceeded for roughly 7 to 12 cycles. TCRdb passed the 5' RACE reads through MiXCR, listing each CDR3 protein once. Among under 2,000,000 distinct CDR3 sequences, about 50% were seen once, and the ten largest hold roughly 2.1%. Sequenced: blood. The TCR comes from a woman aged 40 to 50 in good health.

In nucleotides, the CDR3 is TGCAGTGCCCCGCCGGGACTTTTCTCCTACGAGCAGTACTTC. It yields the protein CSAPPGLFSYEQYF. The chain carries TRBV20-1 and TRBJ2-7, with D possibly being TRBD2 (6 bases). Trimming stripped 6 bases from V and 0 bases from J, with 15 bases between. CDR1 and CDR2 (germline): DFQATT, SNEGSKA (reference sequence). The CDR3 runs to 14 residues.